Below are 30 T cell receptor beta chains sequenced from a single sample in a study of response to subunit inactivated influenza vaccine. Via MiXCR, TCRdb re-called the RT-PCR reads, giving one row per CDR3 protein. The sample consists of about 180,000 distinct CDR3 sequences, around 9% of them appearing once. The material sequenced was non-naive T cells sorted from PBMCs, taken on the day of vaccination. The receptors shown here come from a man in his forties or fifties who received an inactivated influenza vaccine.

This clonotype was seen at least ten times. The V call is TRBV12-3 or TRBV12-4, the J call TRBJ1-1; 9 bases line up with TRBD1. The CDR3 contains 14 residues. V lost 6 bases, J lost 4 bases, and 6 bases stayed unmatched. CDR3 region: CASSTGQGGTEAFF. The CDR3 region has the DNA TGTGCCAGCAGCACGGGACAGGGCGGCACTGAAGCTTTCTTT.

In its sample, this clonotype was seen a few times. V usage is TRBV20-1 and J usage is TRBJ2-3; possible D gene TRBD1, 5 bases. CDR1 is DFQATT and CDR2 is SNEGSKA in the germline V gene (reference sequence). Trimming took 5 bases from V and 1 from J, leaving 16 bases between them. This CDR3 comprises 15 residues. CDR3 residues: CSADIRGSGTDTQYF. The DNA for the CDR3 is TGCAGTGCTGATATTAGGGGCTCGGGCACAGATACGCAGTATTTT.

The chain is built from TRBV5-6 and TRBJ2-1; no firm D call. The germline CDR1 and CDR2 sequences are SGHDT and YYEEEE. The CDR3 loop spans 13 amino acids. Trimming took 1 base from V and 6 from J, leaving 8 bases between them. The CDR3: CASSLKVSNEQFF. The CDR3 region has the DNA TGTGCCAGCAGCTTGAAGGTTTCCAATGAGCAGTTCTTC.

This clonotype was detected only a few times. This sequence joins TRBV20-1 and TRBJ1-6, with D possibly matching TRBD1 (5 bases). Germline V gene lookup returns CDR1 DFQATT and CDR2 SNEGSKA (reference sequence). Trimming shortened V by 4 bases and J by 8 bases, and 18 bases separated the two germline ends. The CDR3 runs to 15 residues. The CDR3 region has the DNA TGCAGTGCTAAAGGATCCTCCGGGACGCATTCACCCCTCCACTTT. Its translation is CSAKGSSGTHSPLHF.

This clonotype was counted only a few times. The chain recombines TRBV6-1 with TRBJ2-1, with 8 positions matching TRBD1. CDR1 MNHNS and CDR2 SASEGT come from the germline V gene. V lost 6 bases to trimming and J lost 4 bases; unmatched junction nucleotides: 17. The CDR3 is 18 amino acids. In DNA, the CDR3 is TGTGCCAGCAGACGTGGCTGGGAGAAGGGACAGGTATACAATGAGCAGTTCTTC. Translation gives CASRRGWEKGQVYNEQFF.

This clonotype has just a few counts. The chain links TRBV29-1 to TRBJ2-7; D call uncertain. The germline V and J ends were trimmed by 7 bases and 3 bases, with 13 bases remaining between them. The germline CDR1 and CDR2 sequences are SQVTM and ANQGSEA. The CDR3 extends over 12 amino acids. The DNA of the CDR3 is TGCAGCGCCCTACTGCCTAACTACGAGCAGTACTTC. Protein sequence: CSALLPNYEQYF.

The genes are TRBV7-2 and TRBJ2-2; D gene uncertain. CDR1 and CDR2 from the germline V gene are SGHTA and FQGNSA. Trimming pared 4 bases from V and 5 bases from J, leaving 5 bases between. This CDR3 comprises 12 residues. The chain's CDR3 is CASSWKTGELFF. For the CDR3, the DNA is TGTGCCAGCAGCTGGAAGACCGGGGAGCTGTTTTTT.

This sequence joins TRBV20-1 and TRBJ2-5; perhaps D is TRBD1 or TRBD2 (6 bases each). Germline values: CDR1 DFQATT, CDR2 SNEGSKA (reference sequence). The CDR3 loop spans 15 amino acids. V lost 6 bases and J lost 2, with 19 bases in between. The CDR3, as DNA: TGCAGTGCCCACATTGGGGGGCCAACACAAGAGACCCAGTACTTC. It encodes CSAHIGGPTQETQYF.

This clonotype was counted only a few times. The rearrangement links TRBV15 to TRBJ2-5, with D tentatively TRBD1 (6 bases). The CDR3 extends over 17 amino acids. V was cut by 1 base and J by 4 bases, with 19 bases left in between. From germline, CDR1 is LNHNV and CDR2 YYDKDF (reference sequence). In DNA, the CDR3 is TGTGCCACCAGCAGAGGCTCACAGGGACGTCGAAGAGAGACCCAGTACTTC. Its translation is CATSRGSQGRRRETQYF.

This rearrangement joins TRBV18 to TRBJ2-7; 8 bases agree with TRBD2. Germline V gene data show CDR1 as KGHSH and CDR2 as LQKENI. J gave up 6 bases and V 3 bases, and 4 bases lay outside the gene matches. The CDR3 consists of 13 residues. The CDR3 DNA reads as TGTGCCAGCTCACCCGGACTAGCTATCGAGCAGTACTTC. It specifies CASSPGLAIEQYF.

This clonotype has more than one count but fewer than ten. The V call is TRBV7-8, the J call TRBJ2-5; 8 positions match TRBD2. With 5 bases clipped from V and 4 bases from J, the junction kept 9 bases outside the gene matches. The CDR3 contains 15 residues. The germline V gene has CDR1 SGHVS and CDR2 FQNEAQ. In DNA, the CDR3 is TGTGCCAGCAGCCCCCGCCCCAGCGGGAGAGAGACCCAGTACTTC. Translated: CASSPRPSGRETQYF.

The chain employs TRBV28 and TRBJ1-2; 7 bases match TRBD1. After removal of 8 bases from V and 1 base from J, the junction contained 7 bases not matched to a gene. Germline values: CDR1 MDHEN, CDR2 SYDVKM. The CDR3 sequence is 14 residues long. This CDR3 reads CASVQGTLNYGYTF. The CDR3 DNA follows: TGTGCCAGCGTACAGGGGACCCTTAACTATGGCTACACCTTC.

In its sample, this clonotype was seen many times. This sequence joins TRBV6-5 and TRBJ1-5; tentatively, D is TRBD1 (6 bases). V lost 2 bases, J lost 7 bases, and 15 bases lay in between. Germline CDR1 is MNHEY and CDR2 is SVGAGI. CDR3 length: 15 amino acids. The CDR3 is CASSYGAAGEQPQHF. CDR3 DNA sequence: TGTGCCAGCAGTTACGGGGCGGCAGGGGAACAGCCCCAGCATTTT.

The V and J genes are TRBV6-1 and TRBJ2-5, with D perhaps being TRBD1 or TRBD2 (5 bases each). CDR3 size: 16 residues. V was clipped by 1 base and J by 5 bases, with 17 bases between them. CDR1 and CDR2 from the germline V gene are MNHNS and SASEGT. This CDR3 reads CASSEGGILEGETQYF. In nucleotides, the CDR3 is TGTGCCAGCAGTGAAGGAGGGATCCTTGAGGGGGAGACCCAGTACTTC.

V usage is TRBV29-1 and J usage is TRBJ1-1, with TRBD1 matching 9 bases. Per germline, CDR1 SQVTM and CDR2 ANQGSEA. The J segment lost 1 base and the V segment lost 3 bases, leaving 0 bases of the junction unmatched. This CDR3 is built from 13 residues. The CDR3 protein is CSVEGQGNTEAFF. CDR3 in DNA: TGCAGCGTTGAGGGACAGGGGAACACTGAAGCTTTCTTT.

Only a few counts were recorded for this clonotype. CDR3 nucleotide sequence: TGTGCCAGCAGCCTACTGAACCCGGGGTCTAATAATTCACCCCTCCACTTT. It yields the protein CASSLLNPGSNNSPLHF. The chain is built from TRBV3-1 and TRBJ1-6; no clear D gene. Trimming shortened V by 4 bases and J by 5 bases, and 18 bases separated the two germline ends. The CDR3 extends over 17 amino acids. Germline CDR1 reads LGHDT; CDR2 reads YNNKEL (reference sequence).

The V gene is TRBV6-5, the J gene TRBJ1-1; D remains unclear. The V end lost 0 bases, the J end lost 4 bases, and 9 bases lay between the germline ends. Germline CDR1 and CDR2: MNHEY and SVGAGI. This CDR3 comprises 14 residues. The CDR3 region is CASSYSVVATEAFF. For the CDR3, the DNA is TGTGCCAGCAGTTACTCGGTAGTCGCCACTGAAGCTTTCTTT.

This clonotype appeared a few times. V gene TRBV6-2 or TRBV6-3 combines with J gene TRBJ2-1; TRBD2 is a possible D gene (5 bases). CDR1 MNHEY and CDR2 SVGEGT come from the germline V gene. Trimming stripped 5 bases from V and 9 bases from J, with 11 bases between. The CDR3 is 12 amino acids. This CDR3 is CASSAGISEQFF. The CDR3, as DNA: TGTGCCAGCAGTGCCGGGATCTCTGAGCAGTTCTTC.

This clonotype was seen more than once but under ten times. J is TRBJ2-5 and V is TRBV5-6; D may be TRBD2 (6 bases). The V end was cut by 0 bases, the J end by 5 bases, with 11 bases between. Germline CDR1 reads SGHDT; CDR2 reads YYEEEE. CDR3 size: 14 residues. CDR3 sequence: CASSLAGGIETQYF. In DNA form, the CDR3 reads TGTGCCAGCAGCTTGGCGGGCGGGATTGAGACCCAGTACTTC. The whole variable domain, filled in from reference TRBV5-6 and TRBJ2-5, reads DAGVTQSPTHLIKTRGQQVTLRCSPKSGHDTVSWYQQALGQGPQFIFQYYEEEERQRGNFPDRFSGHQFPNYSSELNVNALLLGDSALYLCASSLAGGIETQYFGPGTRLLVL.

In this sample, this clonotype turned up many times. The chain has TRBV3-1 and TRBJ2-4, with 7 bases lining up with TRBD1. Looked up from germline, CDR1 is LGHDT and CDR2 is YNNKEL (reference sequence). The CDR3 totals 14 residues. The J segment lost 9 bases and the V segment lost 2 bases, leaving 7 bases of the junction unmatched. CDR3 protein: CASSQRTGAGIQYF. CDR3 sequence (DNA): TGTGCCAGCAGCCAACGTACAGGGGCTGGCATTCAGTACTTC.

The gene calls are TRBV3-1 and TRBJ2-1; 7 bases align to TRBD2. Germline CDR1 and CDR2: LGHDT and YNNKEL (reference sequence). The V gene end was trimmed by 4 bases and the J gene end by 6 bases; junction bases not matched to a gene: 9. The CDR3 spans 15 residues. The CDR3 sequence: CASSPPSGWSNEQFF. CDR3 sequence (DNA): TGTGCCAGCAGCCCTCCTAGCGGATGGAGCAATGAGCAGTTCTTC.

The genes are TRBV11-2 and TRBJ2-1, with D possibly being TRBD2 (7 bases). Trimming stripped 5 bases from V and 7 bases from J, with 21 bases between. Germline CDR1 is SGHAT and CDR2 is FQNNGV. The CDR3 has 16 amino acids. In DNA form, the CDR3 reads TGTGCCAGCAGCCCCCGGGTATTACAGGGAGGGAATGAGCAGTTCTTC. This sequence encodes CASSPRVLQGGNEQFF. The variable domain in full, completed from reference TRBV11-2 and TRBJ2-1, reads EAGVAQSPRYKIIEKRQSVAFWCNPISGHATLYWYQQILGQGPKLLIQFQNNGVVDDSQLPKDRFSAERLKGVDSTLKIQPAKLEDSAVYLCASSPRVLQGGNEQFFGPGTRLTVL.

The rearrangement joins TRBV2 to TRBJ2-1; 7 bases agree with TRBD1. From germline, CDR1 is SNHLY and CDR2 FYNNEI. V was clipped by 4 bases and J by 4 bases; unmatched bases: 7. The CDR3 totals 15 residues. CDR3 residues: CASSAGTAKYNEQFF. CDR3 nucleotides: TGTGCCAGCAGTGCGGGGACAGCAAAATACAATGAGCAGTTCTTC.

This clonotype was observed many times. This chain joins TRBV12-3 or TRBV12-4 and TRBJ2-7; D might be TRBD1 (6 bases). This CDR3 has 14 amino acids. Trimming removed 3 bases from V and 0 bases from J, with 9 bases in between. Here the CDR3 DNA reads TGTGCCAGCAGTTTCGGACAGTCCTCCTACGAGCAGTACTTC. It is translated as CASSFGQSSYEQYF.

The gene calls are TRBV20-1 and TRBJ2-7; 8 positions match TRBD2. V gave up 4 bases and J gave up 4 bases; unmatched junction bases: 12. This CDR3 is 15 amino acids long. CDR1 is DFQATT and CDR2 is SNEGSKA in the germline V gene (reference sequence). CDR3 loop: CSATLAGNRPYEQYF. As DNA, the CDR3 is TGCAGTGCTACATTAGCGGGAAATCGTCCTTACGAGCAGTACTTC.

The chain recombines TRBV7-2 with TRBJ2-1; D ambiguous. Trimming left V 4 bases short and J 3 bases short, with 13 bases between. Per the germline V gene, CDR1 is SGHTA and CDR2 is FQGNSA. The CDR3 runs 15 residues. DNA of the CDR3: TGTGCCAGCAGCTCTTCACAGACGAGCTACAATGAGCAGTTCTTC. Its protein product is CASSSSQTSYNEQFF.

At least ten counts were recorded for this clonotype. The gene calls are TRBV27 and TRBJ2-1; D is perhaps TRBD1 (5 bases). The CDR3 is 15 residues long. V shed 1 base and J shed 5 bases, with 12 bases lying between them. Germline V gives CDR1 MNHEY, CDR2 SMNVEV (reference sequence). The CDR3 DNA sequence: TGTGCCAGCAGTTTATTCGACAGCCTGAACAATGAGCAGTTCTTC. Translation gives CASSLFDSLNNEQFF.

This chain uses TRBV5-1 with TRBJ1-4, with a tentative D call TRBD1 (6 bases). Trimming removed 5 bases from V and 4 bases from J, with 12 bases in between. Germline CDR1 reads SGHRS; CDR2 reads YFSETQ. CDR3 length: 14 amino acids. The CDR3 DNA reads TGCGCCAGCAGGCCAGGGGCGGGTAATGAAAAACTGTTTTTT. It codes for CASRPGAGNEKLFF.

This clonotype has a count of ten or more. The J gene is TRBJ2-1, the V gene TRBV29-1; D gene ambiguous. The germline V gene encodes CDR1 SQVTM and CDR2 ANQGSEA. Trimming pared 4 bases from V and 0 bases from J, leaving 10 bases between. The CDR3 has 14 amino acids. The CDR3 DNA sequence: TGCAGCGTTGTTGCAGCTAGCTCCTACAATGAGCAGTTCTTC. This gives the protein CSVVAASSYNEQFF.

V usage is TRBV4-1 and J usage is TRBJ1-2; D is uncertain. Trimming took 3 bases from V and 4 from J, leaving 15 bases between them. This CDR3 region has 15 residues. Germline V gene sequence: CDR1 MGHRA, CDR2 YSYEKL. The chain's CDR3 is CASSHPGRLSYGYTF. As DNA, the CDR3 is TGCGCCAGCAGCCATCCCGGCAGATTGAGCTATGGCTACACCTTC.